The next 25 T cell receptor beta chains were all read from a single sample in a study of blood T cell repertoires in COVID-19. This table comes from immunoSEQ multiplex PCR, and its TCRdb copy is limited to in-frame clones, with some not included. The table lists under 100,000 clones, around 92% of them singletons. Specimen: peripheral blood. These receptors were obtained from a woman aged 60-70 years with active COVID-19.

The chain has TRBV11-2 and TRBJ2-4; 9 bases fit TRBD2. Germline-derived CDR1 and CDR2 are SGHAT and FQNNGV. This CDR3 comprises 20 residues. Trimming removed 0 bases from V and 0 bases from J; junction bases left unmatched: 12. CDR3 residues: CASSLEGKAGGPLAKNIQYF. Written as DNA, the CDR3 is TGTGCCAGCAGCTTAGAGGGCAAAGCGGGAGGCCCTCTAGCCAAAAACATTCAGTACTTC.

Written as DNA, the CDR3 is TGTGCCAGTAGTATGGATAGGGGATATCAGCCCCAGCATTTT. This codes for CASSMDRGYQPQHF. The J gene is TRBJ1-5, the V gene TRBV19; possible D gene TRBD1, 5 bases. Looked up from germline, CDR1 is LNHDA and CDR2 is SQIVND (reference sequence). V was trimmed by 3 bases and J by 5 bases, leaving 11 bases between them. CDR3 length: 14 residues.

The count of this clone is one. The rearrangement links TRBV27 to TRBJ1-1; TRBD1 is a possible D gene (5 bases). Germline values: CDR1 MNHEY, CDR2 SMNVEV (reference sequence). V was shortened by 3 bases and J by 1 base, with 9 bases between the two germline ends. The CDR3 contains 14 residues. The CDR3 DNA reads TGTGCCAGCAGTTTCCGACAGACGAACACTGAAGCTTTCTTT. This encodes CASSFRQTNTEAFF.

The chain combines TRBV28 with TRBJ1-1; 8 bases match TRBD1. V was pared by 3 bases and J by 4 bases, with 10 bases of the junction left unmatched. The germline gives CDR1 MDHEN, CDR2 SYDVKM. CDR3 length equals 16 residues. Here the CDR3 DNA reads TGTGCCAGCAGTTTTTCACCTACCCAGGGGGCCACTGAAGCTTTCTTT. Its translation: CASSFSPTQGATEAFF.

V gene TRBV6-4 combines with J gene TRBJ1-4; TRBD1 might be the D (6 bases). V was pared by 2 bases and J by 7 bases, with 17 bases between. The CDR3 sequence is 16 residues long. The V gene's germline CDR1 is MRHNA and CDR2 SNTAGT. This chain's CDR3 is CASSDPRDKEGEKLFF. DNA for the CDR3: TGTGCCAGCAGTGACCCCCGGGACAAGGAAGGTGAAAAACTGTTTTTT.

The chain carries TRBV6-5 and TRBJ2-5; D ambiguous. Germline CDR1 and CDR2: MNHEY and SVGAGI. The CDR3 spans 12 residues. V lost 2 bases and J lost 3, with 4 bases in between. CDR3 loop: CASSYGKETQYF. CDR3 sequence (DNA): TGTGCCAGCAGTTACGGCAAAGAGACCCAGTACTTC.

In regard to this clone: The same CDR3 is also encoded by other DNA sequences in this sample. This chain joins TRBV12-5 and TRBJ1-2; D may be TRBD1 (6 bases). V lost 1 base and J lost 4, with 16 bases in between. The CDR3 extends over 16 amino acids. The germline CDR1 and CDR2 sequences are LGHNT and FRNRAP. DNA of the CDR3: TGTGCTAGTGGTTTGGGTCAGGGGCCGGGCGGCTATGGCTACACCTTC. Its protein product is CASGLGQGPGGYGYTF. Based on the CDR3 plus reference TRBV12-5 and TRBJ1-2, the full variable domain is DARVTQTPRHKVTEMGQEVTMRCQPILGHNTVFWYRQTMMQGLELLAYFRNRAPLDDSGMPKDRFSAEMPDATLATLKIQPSEPRDSAVYFCASGLGQGPGGYGYTFGSGTRLTVV.

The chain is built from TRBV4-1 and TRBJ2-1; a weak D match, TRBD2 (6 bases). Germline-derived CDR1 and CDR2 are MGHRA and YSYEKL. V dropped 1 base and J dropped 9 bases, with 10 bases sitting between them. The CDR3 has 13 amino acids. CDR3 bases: TGCGCCAGCAGCCAAGTAACTAGCAGTGAGCAGTTCTTC. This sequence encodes CASSQVTSSEQFF.

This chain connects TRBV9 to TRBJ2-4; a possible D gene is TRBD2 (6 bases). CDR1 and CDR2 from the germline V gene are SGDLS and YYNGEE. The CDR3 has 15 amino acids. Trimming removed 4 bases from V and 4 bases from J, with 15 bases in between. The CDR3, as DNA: TGTGCCAGCAGCCCTCGAGGGGAGGTGAAAAACATTCAGTACTTC. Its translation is CASSPRGEVKNIQYF.

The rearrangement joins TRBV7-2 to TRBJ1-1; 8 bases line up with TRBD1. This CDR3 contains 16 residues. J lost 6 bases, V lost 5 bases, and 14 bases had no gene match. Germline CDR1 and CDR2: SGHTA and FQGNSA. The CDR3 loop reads CASSPGTGGVLAEAFF. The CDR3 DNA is TGTGCCAGCAGCCCAGGGACAGGTGGGGTGTTGGCTGAAGCTTTCTTT.

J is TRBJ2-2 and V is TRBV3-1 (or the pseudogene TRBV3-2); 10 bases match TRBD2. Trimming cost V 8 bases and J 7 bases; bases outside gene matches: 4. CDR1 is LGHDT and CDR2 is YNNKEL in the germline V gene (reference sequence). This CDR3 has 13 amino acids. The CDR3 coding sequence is TGTGCCAGCGGGACTAGCGTCAACGGGGAGCTGTTTTTT. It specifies CASGTSVNGELFF.

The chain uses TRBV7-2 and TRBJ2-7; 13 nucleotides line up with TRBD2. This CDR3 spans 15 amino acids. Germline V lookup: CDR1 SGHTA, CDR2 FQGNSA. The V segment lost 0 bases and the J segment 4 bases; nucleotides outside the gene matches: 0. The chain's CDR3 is CASSLAGLAGYEQYF. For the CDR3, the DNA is TGTGCCAGCAGCTTAGCGGGACTAGCGGGATACGAGCAGTACTTC.

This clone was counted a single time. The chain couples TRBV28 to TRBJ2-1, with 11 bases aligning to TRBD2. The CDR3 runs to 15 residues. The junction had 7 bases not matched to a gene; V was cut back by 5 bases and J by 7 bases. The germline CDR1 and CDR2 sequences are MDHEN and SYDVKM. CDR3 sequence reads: CASSGSGGGRNEQFF. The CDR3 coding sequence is TGTGCCAGCAGTGGTAGCGGGGGGGGGCGGAATGAGCAGTTCTTC.

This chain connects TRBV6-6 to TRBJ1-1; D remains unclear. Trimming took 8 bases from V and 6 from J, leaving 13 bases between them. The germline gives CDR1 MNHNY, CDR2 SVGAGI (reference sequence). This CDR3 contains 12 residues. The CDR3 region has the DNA TGTGCCAGCGGCCATGAGGCGTCTGAAGCTTTCTTT. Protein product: CASGHEASEAFF.

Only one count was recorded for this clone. CDR3: CASSGRTASNEKLFF. The CDR3 DNA is TGTGCCAGCAGCGGTCGGACAGCCTCTAATGAAAAACTGTTTTTT. The chain recombines TRBV11-2 with TRBJ1-4, with D tentatively TRBD1 (6 bases). Per germline, CDR1 SGHAT and CDR2 FQNNGV. V shed 5 bases and J shed 3 bases, with 13 bases lying between them. The CDR3 runs 15 residues.

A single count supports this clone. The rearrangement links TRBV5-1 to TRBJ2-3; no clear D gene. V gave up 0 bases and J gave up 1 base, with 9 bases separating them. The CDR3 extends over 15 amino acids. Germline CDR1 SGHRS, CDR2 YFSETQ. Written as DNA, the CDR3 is TGCGCCAGCAGCTTGGGTCCATCCCGCACAGATACGCAGTATTTT. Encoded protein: CASSLGPSRTDTQYF.

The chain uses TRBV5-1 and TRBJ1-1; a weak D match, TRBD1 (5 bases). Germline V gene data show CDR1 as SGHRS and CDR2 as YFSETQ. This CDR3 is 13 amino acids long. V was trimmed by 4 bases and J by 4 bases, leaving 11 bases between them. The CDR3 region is CASSTRVGTEAFF. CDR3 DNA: TGCGCCAGCAGCACCAGGGTTGGCACTGAAGCTTTCTTT.

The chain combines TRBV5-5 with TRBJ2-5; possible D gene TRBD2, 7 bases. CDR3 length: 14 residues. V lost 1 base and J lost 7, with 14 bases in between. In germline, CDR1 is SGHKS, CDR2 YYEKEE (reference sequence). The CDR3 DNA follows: TGTGCCAGCAGCTTGAGTAGGGGGGGACTGACCCAGTACTTC. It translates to CASSLSRGGLTQYF.

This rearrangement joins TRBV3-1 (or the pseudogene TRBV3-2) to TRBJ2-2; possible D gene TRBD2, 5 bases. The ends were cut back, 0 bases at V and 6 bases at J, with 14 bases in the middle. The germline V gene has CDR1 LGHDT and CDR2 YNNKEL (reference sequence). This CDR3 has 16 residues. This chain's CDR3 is CASSQESLLRAGELFF. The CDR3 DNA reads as TGTGCCAGCAGCCAAGAGTCACTATTGCGGGCCGGGGAGCTGTTTTTT.

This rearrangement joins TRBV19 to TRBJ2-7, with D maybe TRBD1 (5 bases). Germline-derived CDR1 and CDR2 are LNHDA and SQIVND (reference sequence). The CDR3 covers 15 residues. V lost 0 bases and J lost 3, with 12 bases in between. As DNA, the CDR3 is TGTGCCAGTAGTATAGATTTTACAGGAATCTACGAGCAGTACTTC. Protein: CASSIDFTGIYEQYF.

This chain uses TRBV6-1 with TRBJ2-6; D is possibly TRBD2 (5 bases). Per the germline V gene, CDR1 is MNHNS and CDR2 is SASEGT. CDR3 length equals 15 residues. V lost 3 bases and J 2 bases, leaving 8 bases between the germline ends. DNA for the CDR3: TGTGCCAGCAGTGAGCAGAGGGCTGGGGCCAACGTCCTGACTTTC. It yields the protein CASSEQRAGANVLTF.

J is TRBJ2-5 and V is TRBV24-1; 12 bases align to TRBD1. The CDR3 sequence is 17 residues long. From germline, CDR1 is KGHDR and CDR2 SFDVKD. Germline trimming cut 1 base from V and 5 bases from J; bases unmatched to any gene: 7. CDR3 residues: CATSDFRDRGRGETQYF. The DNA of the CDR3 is TGTGCCACCAGTGATTTCCGGGACAGGGGGCGCGGGGAGACCCAGTACTTC.

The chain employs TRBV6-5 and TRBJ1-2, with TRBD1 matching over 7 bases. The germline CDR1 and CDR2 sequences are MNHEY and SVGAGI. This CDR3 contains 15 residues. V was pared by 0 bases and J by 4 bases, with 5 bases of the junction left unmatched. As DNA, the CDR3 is TGTGCCAGCAGTTACTCGACGGGACAGACCTATGGCTACACCTTC. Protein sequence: CASSYSTGQTYGYTF.

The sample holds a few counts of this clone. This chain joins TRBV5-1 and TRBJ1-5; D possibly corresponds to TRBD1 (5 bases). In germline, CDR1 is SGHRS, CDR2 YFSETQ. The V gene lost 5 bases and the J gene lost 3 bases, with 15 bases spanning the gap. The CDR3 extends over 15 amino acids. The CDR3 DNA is TGCGCCAGCAGTCCGGGGGGTCAGCCCAATCAGCCCCAGCATTTT. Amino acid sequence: CASSPGGQPNQPQHF. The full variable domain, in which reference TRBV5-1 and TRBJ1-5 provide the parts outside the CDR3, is KAGVTQTPRYLIKTRGQQVTLSCSPISGHRSVSWYQQTPGQGLQFLFEYFSETQRNKGNFPGRFSGRQFSNSRSEMNVSTLELGDSALYLCASSPGGQPNQPQHFGDGTRLSIL.

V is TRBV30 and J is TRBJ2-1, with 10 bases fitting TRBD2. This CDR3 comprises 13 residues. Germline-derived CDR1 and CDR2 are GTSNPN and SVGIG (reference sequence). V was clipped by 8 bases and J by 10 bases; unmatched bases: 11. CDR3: CATPSSGGYEQFF. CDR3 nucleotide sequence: TGTGCCACCCCGTCTAGCGGGGGTTACGAGCAGTTCTTC.